One sample yielded the 21 T cell receptor beta chains listed below, sequenced in a study of control samples from healthy donors and cancer patients. Produced via immunoSEQ multiplex PCR; TCRdb's table is partial and in-frame only. Counted here are 75,000 to 90,000 clones, around nine tenths occurring once; the ten biggest clones make up roughly a tenth. The sequenced sample was PBMCs. These receptors all come from a woman aged 50 to 65 with colorectal cancer.

The CDR3 DNA reads as TGTGCCAGCAGCCAACTACCGGGGGGGAACACTGAAGCTTTCTTT. It codes for CASSQLPGGNTEAFF. The V call is TRBV3-1 (or the pseudogene TRBV3-2), the J call TRBJ1-1; D is possibly TRBD1 (5 bases). CDR1 and CDR2 (germline): LGHDT, YNNKEL (reference sequence). Trimming removed 2 bases at V and 1 base at J, with 11 bases between. The CDR3 covers 15 residues.

The V and J genes are TRBV7-2 and TRBJ1-5; tentatively, D is TRBD1 (5 bases). Germline CDR1 reads SGHTA; CDR2 reads FQGNSA. The CDR3 is made up of 15 amino acids. V gave up 1 base and J gave up 1 base, with 8 bases separating them. The CDR3 nucleotides are TGTGCCAGCAGCTTAGATAGGGGCAGCAATCAGCCCCAGCATTTT. The encoded protein is CASSLDRGSNQPQHF.

This chain joins TRBV2 and TRBJ2-3; D is undetermined. The CDR3 is 15 residues long. Trimming removed 2 bases at V and 1 base at J, with 10 bases between. The germline V gene has CDR1 SNHLY and CDR2 FYNNEI. This chain's CDR3 is CASSELTERTDTQYF. The CDR3 DNA is TGTGCCAGCAGTGAATTAACAGAACGCACAGATACGCAGTATTTT.

CDR3 protein: CASSLEGQGSEQYV. The CDR3 DNA reads as TGTGCCAGCAGTTTAGAGGGACAGGGGTCCGAGCAGTACGTC. This chain links TRBV28 with TRBJ2-7, with 10 bases identical to TRBD1. This CDR3 comprises 14 residues. The J segment lost 6 bases and the V segment lost 2 bases, leaving 4 bases of the junction unmatched. Germline loops: CDR1 MDHEN, CDR2 SYDVKM.

This chain links TRBV5-8 with TRBJ1-5; 8 bases are shared with TRBD1. V shed 6 bases, J shed 2 bases, and the junction held 7 bases outside the gene matches. CDR1 is SGHTS, CDR2 YDEGEE, per germline. CDR3 length: 15 residues. CDR3 sequence: CASNTGGGGNQPQHF. In DNA form, the CDR3 reads TGTGCCAGCAACACAGGGGGGGGAGGCAATCAGCCCCAGCATTTT. The complete variable domain, with remaining parts taken from reference TRBV5-8 and TRBJ1-5, reads EAGVTQSPTHLIKTRGQQATLRCSPISGHTSVYWYQQALGLGLQFLLWYDEGEERNRGNFPPRFSGRQFPNYSSELNVNALELEDSALYLCASNTGGGGNQPQHFGDGTRLSIL.

This rearrangement joins TRBV10-2 to TRBJ1-3; D unresolved. Between the trimmed V and J ends, which lost 3 bases and 4 bases, there was a span of 16 bases. The germline CDR1 and CDR2 sequences are WSHSY and SAAADI. The length of the CDR3 is 16 residues. For the CDR3, the DNA is TGCGCCAGCAGTGAAGAGGACTGGGAAGTCGGAAACACCATATATTTT. This translates into CASSEEDWEVGNTIYF.

The V gene is TRBV19, the J gene TRBJ1-6; D is ambiguous. The CDR3 loop spans 17 amino acids. Trimming shortened V by 3 bases and J by 8 bases, and 20 bases separated the two germline ends. Per germline, CDR1 LNHDA and CDR2 SQIVND (reference sequence). The CDR3: CASSIPWGRKEDSPLHF. CDR3 bases: TGTGCCAGTAGTATCCCTTGGGGTCGTAAAGAGGATTCACCCCTCCACTTT.

Comments on this clone: The junction departs from germline at one end; a sequencing error may be responsible. The chain employs TRBV27 and TRBJ2-6, with 12 bases aligning to TRBD1. The CDR3 extends over 19 amino acids. Germline CDR1 and CDR2: MNHEY and SMNVEV (reference sequence). CDR3 in amino acids: CAGSGDRGRFRSGANVLTF. The CDR3 DNA reads as TGTGCCGGCAGTGGGGACAGGGGGCGCTTCCGCTCTGGGGCCAACGTCCTGACTTTC.

The chain uses TRBV6-5 and TRBJ2-5; D remains unclear. Trimming took 6 bases from V and 5 from J, leaving 4 bases between them. The CDR3 loop spans 10 amino acids. Germline loops: CDR1 MNHEY, CDR2 SVGAGI. The CDR3 spells CASRLETQYF. CDR3 bases: TGTGCCAGCAGACTCGAGACCCAGTACTTC.

V and J are TRBV9 and TRBJ1-3; TRBD1 might be the D (6 bases). The CDR3 length is 15 residues. Germline CDR1 and CDR2: SGDLS and YYNGEE. The germline V and J ends were trimmed by 3 bases and 4 bases, with 14 bases remaining between them. This chain's CDR3 is CASSAGHSGGNTIYF. CDR3 nucleotides: TGTGCCAGCAGCGCGGGACATTCAGGCGGAAACACCATATATTTT.

The CDR3 loop reads CASSQSGANVLTF. CDR3 nucleotide sequence: TGTGCCAGCAGTCAGTCTGGGGCCAACGTCCTGACTTTC. The V call is TRBV6-4, the J call TRBJ2-6; D unresolved. This CDR3 is 13 amino acids long. Trimming left V 5 bases short and J 1 base short, with 3 bases between. Per germline, CDR1 MRHNA and CDR2 SNTAGT.

This chain links TRBV30 with TRBJ2-5, with TRBD2 matching 8 bases. V lost 2 bases, J lost 7 bases, and 15 bases stayed unmatched. The CDR3 extends over 16 amino acids. The germline gives CDR1 GTSNPN, CDR2 SVGIG (reference sequence). The CDR3 bases are TGTGCCTGGAGTATAGAAGCGGGAGCGCGCCGCGGGACCCAGTACTTC. It specifies CAWSIEAGARRGTQYF.

This sequence joins TRBV2 and TRBJ2-3; D is unclear. Germline-derived CDR1 and CDR2 are SNHLY and FYNNEI. The length of the CDR3 is 12 residues. Trimming removed 6 bases at V and 6 bases at J, with 10 bases between. CDR3 region: CASRVLPDTQYF. As DNA, the CDR3 is TGTGCCAGCAGGGTTCTCCCCGATACGCAGTATTTT.

The J gene is TRBJ1-2, the V gene TRBV15; TRBD1 might be the D (6 bases). CDR1 is LNHNV, CDR2 YYDKDF, per germline (reference sequence). CDR3 length: 16 residues. V was clipped by 2 bases and J by 0 bases, with 13 bases between them. CDR3 DNA sequence: TGTGCCACCAGCAGAACCCGGGACATAGCTAACTATGGCTACACCTTC. It specifies CATSRTRDIANYGYTF. Drawing the rest from reference TRBV15 and TRBJ1-2, the complete variable domain is DAMVIQNPRYQVTQFGKPVTLSCSQTLNHNVMYWYQQKSSQAPKLLFHYYDKDFNNEADTPDNFQSRRPNTSFCFLDIRSPGLGDTAMYLCATSRTRDIANYGYTFGSGTRLTVV.

The rearrangement links TRBV7-3 to TRBJ2-2; tentatively, D is TRBD2 (5 bases). V lost 3 bases and J 0 bases, leaving 11 bases between the germline ends. The V gene's germline CDR1 is SGHTA and CDR2 FQGTGA. CDR3 length equals 16 residues. CDR3 bases: TGTGCCAGCAGCTTCCTGGGAGCTTCGAACACCGGGGAGCTGTTTTTT. Its protein is CASSFLGASNTGELFF.

V usage is TRBV6-2 or TRBV6-3 and J usage is TRBJ1-2; D call uncertain. Trimming removed 1 base from V and 1 base from J, with 10 bases in between. The CDR3 consists of 15 residues. Germline assignment: CDR1 MNHEY and CDR2 SVGEGT. The CDR3 DNA sequence: TGTGCCAGCAGTTACTTTGCGGCGCTTAACTATGGCTACACCTTC. As protein: CASSYFAALNYGYTF.

Only one count was recorded for this clone. The chain combines TRBV19 with TRBJ2-1, with 10 positions matching TRBD1. Germline V CDR1 and CDR2: LNHDA, SQIVND (reference sequence). The CDR3 has 16 amino acids. The ends lost 6 bases at V and 7 bases at J; junction bases unmatched: 12. CDR3 residues: CASSTIDRGLVNEQFF. DNA for the CDR3: TGTGCCAGTAGCACCATAGACAGGGGGCTCGTGAATGAGCAGTTCTTC.

In its sample, this clone was seen once. The chain is built from TRBV29-1 and TRBJ1-2; TRBD1 agrees at 9 bases. This CDR3 is built from 15 residues. CDR1 and CDR2 from the germline V gene are SQVTM and ANQGSEA. J was trimmed by 9 bases and V by 2 bases; bases with no gene match: 13. Written as DNA, the CDR3 is TGCAGCGTTGAAACCCCCACAGGGGGCGGATCGCGCTACACCTTC. As protein: CSVETPTGGGSRYTF.

V and J are TRBV27 and TRBJ2-7; possibly TRBD1 for D (5 bases). Trimming stripped 5 bases from V and 4 bases from J, with 18 bases between. This CDR3 has 15 amino acids. Germline lookup yields CDR1 MNHEY and CDR2 SMNVEV (reference sequence). The CDR3 sequence: CASSPGWGIFYEQYV. The CDR3 nucleotides read TGTGCCAGCAGTCCAGGGTGGGGCATTTTTTACGAGCAGTACGTC.

The V gene is TRBV12-3 or TRBV12-4, the J gene TRBJ1-1, with 11 nucleotides matching TRBD1. Trimming took 6 bases from V and 9 from J; bases not matched to a gene: 6. The CDR3 is 13 residues long. The CDR3 spells CASRSDRGQKAFF. The CDR3 DNA follows: TGTGCCAGCAGATCGGACAGGGGGCAAAAAGCTTTCTTT.

The V call is TRBV5-6, the J call TRBJ1-2; the D gene is possibly TRBD1 (5 bases). CDR3 size: 16 residues. CDR1 is SGHDT, CDR2 YYEEEE, per germline. V was shortened by 0 bases and J by 5 bases, with 17 bases between the two germline ends. DNA of the CDR3: TGTGCCAGCAGCTTGGGGGCCGGGACGGCAATTTATGGCTACACCTTC. Translation gives CASSLGAGTAIYGYTF. The full variable domain, in which reference TRBV5-6 and TRBJ1-2 provide the parts outside the CDR3, is DAGVTQSPTHLIKTRGQQVTLRCSPKSGHDTVSWYQQALGQGPQFIFQYYEEEERQRGNFPDRFSGHQFPNYSSELNVNALLLGDSALYLCASSLGAGTAIYGYTFGSGTRLTVV.